What follows are 14 T cell receptor beta chains derived from one specimen sequenced in a study of T cells in Graves' hyperthyroidism and ophthalmopathy. TCR beta CDR3 sequences were amplified from RNA transcripts. First-round RT-PCR with HTBI primers amplified the TCR CDR3 region. TCRdb reprocessed the multiplex PCR reads with MiXCR, giving one entry per CDR3 protein. The table shows around 720,000 distinct CDR3 sequences, with around 40% occurring only once. The sample comprised blood. These receptor sequences come from a woman aged 40 to 50 with Graves' hyperthyroidism.

This clonotype appeared once. The CDR3 coding sequence is TGTGCCAGCAGCTTCCAGCGGGAAGAGACCCAGCATTTT. This gives the protein CASSFQREETQHF. This chain links TRBV11-1 with TRBJ1-5, with D hard to call. From germline, CDR1 is SGHAT and CDR2 FQDESV (reference sequence). The ends were cut back, 3 bases at V and 11 bases at J, with 14 bases in the middle. This CDR3 is 13 amino acids long. The entire variable domain, with the rest obtained from reference TRBV11-1 and TRBJ1-5, is as follows: EAEVAQSPRYKITEKSQAVAFWCDPISGHATLYWYRQILGQGPELLVQFQDESVVDDSQLPKDRFSAERLKGVDSTLKIQPAELGDSAMYLCASSFQREETQHFGDGTRLSIL.

Comment on this clonotype: An end of the junction does not agree with germline; a read error may underlie this. The chain couples TRBV24-1 to TRBJ2-7; D ambiguous. Germline CDR1 is KGHDR and CDR2 is SFDVKD. This CDR3 is built from 13 residues. The CDR3 DNA sequence: TGTGCCAGCAGTGACCACAACACATACGAGCAGTACTTC. Its translation is CASSDHNTYEQYF.

This clonotype was recorded at least ten times. V gene TRBV6-5 combines with J gene TRBJ2-6; no clear D gene. Germline V CDR1 and CDR2: MNHEY, SVGAGI. The CDR3 has 13 residues. The ends were cut back, 0 bases at V and 9 bases at J, with 6 bases in the middle. The CDR3 protein is CASSYSRRNVLTF. The CDR3 DNA reads as TGTGCCAGCAGTTACTCTCGCCGCAACGTCCTGACTTTC.

The rearrangement links TRBV7-9 to TRBJ2-5; 8 positions match TRBD2. Germline V gene sequence: CDR1 SEHNR, CDR2 FQNEAQ (reference sequence). CDR3 length: 17 residues. J lost 4 bases, V lost 6 bases, and 16 bases had no gene match. The DNA for the CDR3 is TGTGCCAGCAGTTTATTTGGCAGCGGGAGACGGGGAGAGACCCAGTACTTC. The encoded protein is CASSLFGSGRRGETQYF.

This clonotype has a count of ten or more. The chain is built from TRBV7-9 and TRBJ1-2; no clear D gene. Germline V gives CDR1 SEHNR, CDR2 FQNEAQ (reference sequence). V shed 5 bases and J shed 6 bases, with 19 bases lying between them. The CDR3 loop spans 15 amino acids. CDR3 nucleotides: TGTGCCAGCAGCCCCCCCCGGAGGGTAGATAATGGCTACACCTTC. Amino acid sequence: CASSPPRRVDNGYTF.

This clonotype came up many times. The chain carries TRBV7-2 and TRBJ1-1, with D hard to call. V was pared by 5 bases and J by 3 bases, with 7 bases between. Germline lookup yields CDR1 SGHTA and CDR2 FQGNSA. There are 12 residues in the CDR3. The CDR3 nucleotides are TGTGCCAGCAGCCCGGCGGACACTGAAGCTTTCTTT. Protein sequence: CASSPADTEAFF. Combining the CDR3 with reference TRBV7-2 and TRBJ1-1 gives the whole variable domain GAGVSQSPSNKVTEKGKDVELRCDPISGHTALYWYRQSLGQGLEFLIYFQGNSAPDKSGLPSDRFSAERTGGSVSTLTIQRTQQEDSAVYLCASSPADTEAFFGQGTRLTVV.

In this sample, this clonotype turned up many times. The chain is built from TRBV7-2 and TRBJ1-2, with TRBD1 matching over 12 bases. Germline V gives CDR1 SGHTA, CDR2 FQGNSA. Unmatched junction bases numbered 10, after V lost 6 bases and J lost 8 bases. The CDR3 is made up of 15 amino acids. Here the CDR3 reads CASRSAGQGAQGYTF. In DNA form, the CDR3 reads TGTGCCAGCAGATCAGCGGGACAGGGGGCGCAGGGCTACACCTTC.

The CDR3 loop is CASSSYRDIEAFF. Written as DNA, the CDR3 is TGTGCCAGCAGCTCATACAGGGACATTGAAGCTTTCTTT. V is TRBV7-2 and J is TRBJ1-1, with D maybe TRBD1 (6 bases). The CDR3 length is 13 residues. Germline values: CDR1 SGHTA, CDR2 FQGNSA. V was trimmed by 4 bases and J by 7 bases, leaving 13 bases between them.

This clonotype was detected only a few times. One end of the junction varies from germline; a read error may be responsible. The V gene is TRBV10-3, the J gene TRBJ1-5; no clear D gene. Per the germline V gene, CDR1 is ENHRY and CDR2 is SYGVKD. CDR3 size: 16 residues. In DNA, the CDR3 is TGTGCCAGCAGTGAAGCGAACGGTATGCGCAATCAGCCCCAGCATTTT. Its translation is CASSEANGMRNQPQHF.

The rearrangement uses TRBV5-4 and TRBJ2-5; D perhaps matches TRBD1 (7 bases). CDR3 length equals 18 residues. The germline CDR1 and CDR2 sequences are SGHNT and YYREEE (reference sequence). V lost 6 bases and J 4 bases, leaving 28 bases between the germline ends. The CDR3 spells CASNGVARAGGTRETQYF. Written as DNA, the CDR3 is TGTGCCAGCAATGGGGTTGCCCGGGCAGGGGGGACCAGAGAGACCCAGTACTTC.

The rearrangement uses TRBV24-1 and TRBJ2-2; D possibly corresponds to TRBD1 (5 bases). Germline V gene sequence: CDR1 KGHDR, CDR2 SFDVKD. The CDR3 covers 15 residues. Trimming pared 0 bases from V and 1 base from J, leaving 5 bases between. The CDR3 region has the DNA TGTGCCACCAGTGATTTGCAGGGGAACACCGGGGAGCTGTTTTTT. It is translated as CATSDLQGNTGELFF.

With respect to this clonotype: One base away lies a much larger clone, so this may be a sequencing read error. The chain joins TRBV19 to TRBJ1-5, with D unclear. Trimming took 4 bases from V and 0 from J, leaving 10 bases between them. In germline, CDR1 is LNHDA, CDR2 SQIVND (reference sequence). This CDR3 is 15 amino acids long. CDR3 nucleotides: TGTGCCAGTAGTAAGGCGGGCTATAGCAATCAGCCCCAGCATTTT. This encodes CASSKAGYSNQPQHF.

At least ten counts were recorded for this clonotype. The chain has TRBV10-2 and TRBJ1-1; D not certain. Trimming removed 4 bases from V and 6 bases from J, with 6 bases in between. Germline CDR1 WSHSY, CDR2 SAAADI. The CDR3 length is 11 residues. The CDR3 nucleotides read TGCGCCAGCAGTGCGACGGCTGAAGCTTTCTTT. Its translation is CASSATAEAFF.

This chain links TRBV6-5 with TRBJ1-2; weak D call: TRBD1 (5 bases). The germline V and J ends were trimmed by 8 bases and 8 bases, with 12 bases remaining between them. Germline V CDR1 and CDR2: MNHEY, SVGAGI. The CDR3 totals 11 residues. The CDR3 sequence: CASSRGEGYTF. The CDR3, as DNA: TGTGCCAGCTCTCGGGGGGAAGGCTACACCTTC.